Given below is one TCR beta chain in context. The specificity of this receptor is unknown. Base qualities are not provided; no much larger clone lies one nucleotide away. Patients with a history of autoimmune disease or receiving systemic immunosuppression were excluded from the trial. In every dose cohort, peripheral blood was drawn for TCR sequencing at baseline, cycle 4 day 1, and cycle 7 day 1. Samples came from an open-label, multicenter, first-in-human phase I dose-escalation trial of ivuxolimab. Adults with locally advanced or metastatic melanoma, renal cell carcinoma, hepatocellular carcinoma or head and neck squamous cell carcinoma were enrolled in the trial. CD4+ and CD8+ T cells were sorted separately from peripheral blood before TCR sequencing. To sequence the TCRbeta CDR3 region, genomic DNA was isolated from the sorted cells. TCRbeta CDR3 regions were sequenced using the immunoSEQ Assay. Not all clones reach the TCRdb copy of this immuneACCESS table, which keeps in-frame sequences only. Checked studies attribute under half of the gap to unresolved V genes and leave the rest unexplained. The sample records about 83,000 clones, around 84% of which are singletons. The ten largest make up roughly 1.9% of the sample.

CDR1 SNHLY and CDR2 FYNNEI are derived from the germline V gene. V gives up 9 bases and J gives up 2 bases, and the segment between their germline ends measures 13 bases. Inclusive of the bounding cysteine and phenylalanine, the CDR3 is 13 residues long. Only the CDR3 portion is preserved as DNA: 39 bases, with reading frame beginning at the first base. The data derive from a study of OX40 agonist ivuxolimab in advanced cancers. With respect to the entire study: Ivuxolimab was an agonistic, fully human IgG2 monoclonal antibody directed against OX40 (CD134), a costimulatory receptor. The point of sequencing TCRbeta in the periphery was to test whether ivuxolimab changed TCR sequence diversity and drove clonal T-cell expansion. The paper describes the monotherapy dose-escalation part (N = 52 patients) of the phase I trial of ivuxolimab. Partial responses were achieved by three dose-escalation patients, of whom one had hepatocellular carcinoma and two had cutaneous melanoma. Patients were allowed to have had prior anti-PD-1, anti-PD-L1 or anti-CTLA-4 therapy, and approximately 40% of the dose-escalation patients had been treated with checkpoint inhibitors. Intravenous ivuxolimab was administered to patients every 2 weeks at six dose levels: 0.01, 0.1, 0.3, 1.5, 3 and 10 mg/kg. The dose-escalation cohort was about 87% male with a mean age of about 60 years, ranging from about 23 to 85. Of the roughly 52 dose-escalation patients, hepatocellular carcinoma was present in approximately 20, melanoma in around 15, renal cell carcinoma in 9 and head and neck cancer in 9. The research as a whole found: At doses of 0.1 to 3.0 mg/kg, clonal expansion of both CD4+ and CD8+ T cells in blood was seen between baseline and week 6. Low levels of normalized T-cell clonal expansion were also seen in some patients who did not respond. Partial responders in the 0.1-3.0 mg/kg groups had among the lowest normalized peripheral clonal expansion, especially among CD8+ T cells. Which antigens the clonally expanded peripheral T cells were specific for was not determined. After ivuxolimab, expanded clones were on average more numerous among CD8+ T cells than among CD4+ T cells.

The chain was built from TRBV2 and TRBJ2-5, with TRBD1 perhaps the D gene, on 5 matching bases. The input for sequencing was CD4+ or CD8+ T cells sorted from blood, taken in a trial of the OX40 agonist ivuxolimab. The receptor's source is an adult with an advanced solid tumor such as melanoma, head and neck, liver or kidney cancer. Here the CDR3 is given as CASTRDWQETQYF. The bases read TGTGCCAGTACCAGGGATTGGCAAGAGACCCAGTACTTC.